A single sample is the source of the 26 T cell receptor beta chains below, sequenced in a study of T cells in Graves' hyperthyroidism and ophthalmopathy. RNA transcripts were the template for amplifying TCR beta CDR3 regions. The HTBI primer set drove a first-round RT-PCR of the TCR CDR3. TCRdb reprocessed the multiplex PCR reads with MiXCR, giving one entry per CDR3 protein. This table holds about 640,000 distinct CDR3 sequences, around 21% found once. Input material: blood. The receptors originated from a man aged 30 to 45 with Graves' ophthalmopathy.

The sample holds a few counts of this clonotype. CDR3 nucleotides: TGTGCCAGCAGTGACGACAGGAGAACCTACAATGAGCAGTTCTTC. Translated, it gives CASSDDRRTYNEQFF. V is TRBV25-1 and J is TRBJ2-1; D perhaps matches TRBD1 (6 bases). Germline V gives CDR1 MGHDK, CDR2 SYGVNS. V was clipped by 3 bases and J by 2 bases, with 11 bases between them. The CDR3 is 15 amino acids.

This chain connects TRBV5-1 to TRBJ1-5; D not certain. The CDR3 runs to 15 residues. The V end lost 4 bases, the J end lost 3 bases, and 14 bases lay between the germline ends. The germline V gene encodes CDR1 SGHRS and CDR2 YFSETQ. For the CDR3, the DNA is TGCGCCAGCAGCATAGCCACCGCGAACAATCAGCCCCAGCATTTT. It yields the protein CASSIATANNQPQHF.

This clonotype was counted ten times or more. V usage is TRBV28 and J usage is TRBJ2-7; no clear D gene. The V gene's germline CDR1 is MDHEN and CDR2 SYDVKM. The CDR3 has 15 amino acids. Trimming pared 2 bases from V and 2 bases from J, leaving 13 bases between. The CDR3 reads CASSLRWLIPYEQYF. The CDR3 region has the DNA TGTGCCAGCAGTTTAAGGTGGCTAATTCCCTACGAGCAGTACTTC. The complete variable domain, with remaining parts taken from reference TRBV28 and TRBJ2-7, reads DVKVTQSSRYLVKRTGEKVFLECVQDMDHENMFWYRQDPGLGLRLIYFSYDVKMKEKGDIPEGYSVSREKKERFSLILESASTNQTSMYLCASSLRWLIPYEQYFGPGTRLTVT.

The chain recombines TRBV4-1 with TRBJ2-7; 7 bases map to TRBD2. CDR3 length equals 14 residues. Germline CDR1 reads MGHRA; CDR2 reads YSYEKL. Losses at the gene ends were 1 base for V and 6 bases for J; bases not matched to a gene: 6. CDR3 region: CASSQVGGRSEQYF. The DNA for the CDR3 is TGCGCCAGCAGCCAAGTGGGCGGGAGAAGCGAGCAGTACTTC.

This clonotype has just a few counts. The chain joins TRBV6-2 or TRBV6-3 to TRBJ2-1, with 7 bases matching TRBD2. The J segment lost 4 bases and the V segment lost 2 bases, leaving 5 bases of the junction unmatched. Germline V lookup: CDR1 MNHEY, CDR2 SVGEGT. The CDR3 runs 15 residues. The CDR3 nucleotides read TGTGCCAGCAGTTACATGGGGGAGGGGTACAATGAGCAGTTCTTC. Protein product: CASSYMGEGYNEQFF.

In its sample, this clonotype was seen many times. The chain carries TRBV27 and TRBJ1-5; D gene ambiguous. CDR1 and CDR2 from the germline V gene are MNHEY and SMNVEV (reference sequence). The CDR3 sequence is 14 residues long. With 6 bases removed from V and 4 bases from J, the gap between germline ends came to 13 bases. The CDR3 coding sequence is TGTGCCAGCAGCTTGTCGGGGAGTAATCAGCCCCAGCATTTT. Translated, it gives CASSLSGSNQPQHF.

The gene calls are TRBV25-1 and TRBJ2-5; D is uncertain. Germline values: CDR1 MGHDK, CDR2 SYGVNS. Between the trimmed V and J ends, which lost 3 bases and 6 bases, there was a span of 5 bases. The CDR3 extends over 11 amino acids. The CDR3 coding sequence is TGTGCCAGCAGTGATAGACAGACCCAGTACTTC. This codes for CASSDRQTQYF. Together with reference TRBV25-1 and TRBJ2-5, the CDR3 gives the full variable domain: EADIYQTPRYLVIGTGKKITLECSQTMGHDKMYWYQQDPGMELHLIHYSYGVNSTEKGDLSSESTVSRIRTEHFPLTLESARPSHTSQYLCASSDRQTQYFGPGTRLLVL.

The V and J genes are TRBV5-1 and TRBJ1-5; weak D call: TRBD1 (6 bases). The length of the CDR3 is 17 residues. Per germline, CDR1 SGHRS and CDR2 YFSETQ. Deletions cut 0 bases from V and 5 bases from J, with 18 bases between. CDR3 sequence: CASSLGLGAGDDQPQHF. In DNA, the CDR3 is TGCGCCAGCAGCTTGGGTCTCGGGGCAGGGGATGATCAGCCCCAGCATTTT.

This chain connects TRBV12-3 or TRBV12-4 to TRBJ2-1; D ambiguous. The CDR3 is made up of 14 amino acids. Between the trimmed V and J ends, which lost 3 bases and 1 base, there was a span of 7 bases. The CDR3 nucleotides are TGTGCCAGCAGTTTCAGGTTATCCTACAATGAGCAGTTCTTC. Translating gives CASSFRLSYNEQFF.

The gene calls are TRBV6-2 or TRBV6-3 and TRBJ2-5, with 12 bases fitting TRBD2. The CDR3 extends over 15 amino acids. V lost 6 bases, J lost 2 bases, and 4 bases stayed unmatched. Germline V gives CDR1 MNHEY, CDR2 SVGEGT. CDR3 nucleotides: TGTGCCAGCAGGGGAGGACTAGCGGGGCAAGAGACCCAGTACTTC. Translating gives CASRGGLAGQETQYF.

This clonotype came up a few times. The V gene is TRBV20-1, the J gene TRBJ2-7; a weak D match, TRBD2 (6 bases). Trimming took off 0 bases at V and 5 bases at J, with 17 bases between the two ends. The CDR3 totals 15 residues. Germline V gene lookup returns CDR1 DFQATT and CDR2 SNEGSKA (reference sequence). This chain's CDR3 is CSARDRYTGLDEQYF. The DNA of the CDR3 is TGCAGTGCTAGAGATCGTTATACGGGACTCGACGAGCAGTACTTC.

This chain connects TRBV30 to TRBJ2-7; perhaps D is TRBD1 or TRBD2 (5 bases each). V was trimmed by 1 base and J by 6 bases, leaving 13 bases between them. Per the germline V gene, CDR1 is GTSNPN and CDR2 is SVGIG (reference sequence). This CDR3 has 13 amino acids. CDR3 residues: CAWSDLLGTEQYF. DNA of the CDR3: TGTGCCTGGAGTGACCTCCTCGGGACCGAGCAGTACTTC.

V gene TRBV9 combines with J gene TRBJ2-3, with 7 bases aligning to TRBD1. Germline CDR1 is SGDLS and CDR2 is YYNGEE. The CDR3 loop spans 13 amino acids. The junction had 5 bases not matched to a gene; V was cut back by 4 bases and J by 6 bases. The CDR3 coding sequence is TGTGCCAGCAGCCGGGACAGCCGCGATACGCAGTATTTT. Encoded protein: CASSRDSRDTQYF.

This clonotype was observed a handful of times. This chain uses TRBV6-6 with TRBJ2-1; 8 nucleotides agree with TRBD2. In germline, CDR1 is MNHNY, CDR2 SVGAGI (reference sequence). The length of the CDR3 is 15 residues. The ends lost 2 bases at V and 7 bases at J; junction bases unmatched: 7. The CDR3 nucleotides are TGTGCCAGCAGTTACGAAGCGGGAGCTCGGAATGAGCAGTTCTTC. Translated: CASSYEAGARNEQFF.

This clonotype showed up just a few times. This sequence joins TRBV5-1 and TRBJ2-7, with D possibly TRBD1 on 5 matching bases. Germline lookup yields CDR1 SGHRS and CDR2 YFSETQ. The CDR3 is 13 residues long. V lost 2 bases and J lost 2, with 8 bases in between. The CDR3, as DNA: TGCGCCAGCAGCTTAGGGGATCCCTACGAGCAGTACTTC. This gives the protein CASSLGDPYEQYF.

This clonotype was seen only a few times. This chain links TRBV2 with TRBJ2-5; 9 bases fit TRBD1. Trimming at V came to 4 bases and at J to 1 base, leaving 4 bases not matched to a gene. This CDR3 spans 15 amino acids. CDR1 and CDR2 from the germline V gene are SNHLY and FYNNEI. CDR3 sequence: CASSGWTGVQETQYF. CDR3 nucleotides: TGTGCCAGCAGTGGTTGGACAGGGGTCCAAGAGACCCAGTACTTC.

The chain employs TRBV11-2 and TRBJ2-1; possible D gene TRBD2, 5 bases. CDR1 and CDR2 (germline): SGHAT, FQNNGV. Trimming removed 5 bases at V and 7 bases at J, with 18 bases between. This CDR3 region has 15 residues. The CDR3 reads CASSATRGGRNEQFF. Here the CDR3 DNA reads TGTGCCAGCAGCGCCACTAGAGGAGGAAGGAATGAGCAGTTCTTC. The variable domain in full, completed from reference TRBV11-2 and TRBJ2-1, reads EAGVAQSPRYKIIEKRQSVAFWCNPISGHATLYWYQQILGQGPKLLIQFQNNGVVDDSQLPKDRFSAERLKGVDSTLKIQPAKLEDSAVYLCASSATRGGRNEQFFGPGTRLTVL.

This clonotype was counted only a few times. The rearrangement links TRBV7-3 to TRBJ2-1; 10 nucleotides line up with TRBD2. The germline gives CDR1 SGHTA, CDR2 FQGTGA. Trimming removed 2 bases from V and 7 bases from J; junction bases left unmatched: 8. The CDR3 sequence is 16 residues long. The CDR3 region is CASSLRASGGRNEQFF. The CDR3 DNA sequence: TGTGCCAGCAGCTTACGGGCTAGCGGGGGTAGAAATGAGCAGTTCTTC.

This clonotype came up many times. The J gene is TRBJ2-7, the V gene TRBV20-1, with D possibly being TRBD1 (5 bases). The CDR3 spans 11 residues. V dropped 5 bases and J dropped 4 bases, with 9 bases sitting between them. In germline, CDR1 is DFQATT, CDR2 SNEGSKA (reference sequence). Here the CDR3 reads CSASQAYEQYF. The CDR3 nucleotides read TGCAGTGCTTCACAGGCTTACGAGCAGTACTTC.

With respect to this clonotype: Relative to the germline gene, one junction end is altered; a read error may explain this. CDR3 amino acids: CASREGSGEGYTF. CDR3 DNA: TGTGCCAGCAGAGAAGGGTCAGGGGAAGGCTACACCTTC. This rearrangement joins TRBV2 to TRBJ1-2; D might be TRBD1 (6 bases). CDR1 and CDR2 from the germline V gene are SNHLY and FYNNEI. This CDR3 contains 13 residues.

Comments on this clonotype: One end of the junction fails to match germline, which may point to a read error. The chain links TRBV7-3 to TRBJ2-1; D is uncertain. This CDR3 has 12 residues. CDR1 and CDR2 from the germline V gene are SGHTA and FQGTGA. Here the CDR3 DNA reads TGTGCCGGCAGCTTTGACCTCAATGAGCAGTTCTTC. It yields the protein CAGSFDLNEQFF.

V gene TRBV9 combines with J gene TRBJ1-2; D may be TRBD1 (5 bases). V was shortened by 3 bases and J by 3 bases, with 15 bases between the two germline ends. Germline V gene sequence: CDR1 SGDLS, CDR2 YYNGEE. The CDR3 has 15 amino acids. The CDR3: CASSAGGGGYYGYTF. The CDR3 coding sequence is TGTGCCAGCAGCGCCGGGGGGGGGGGGTACTATGGCTACACCTTC. The variable domain in full, with the rest retrieved from reference TRBV9 and TRBJ1-2, is DSGVTQTPKHLITATGQRVTLRCSPRSGDLSVYWYQQSLDQGLQFLIQYYNGEERAKGNILERFSAQQFPDLHSELNLSSLELGDSALYFCASSAGGGGYYGYTFGSGTRLTVV.

This clonotype was detected only a few times. Here the CDR3 DNA reads TGCGCCAGCAGCTTACAGGGATACTACGAGCAGTACTTC. This sequence encodes CASSLQGYYEQYF. The genes are TRBV5-1 and TRBJ2-7; the D gene is possibly TRBD1 (6 bases). This CDR3 contains 13 residues. Trimming took 2 bases from V and 3 from J, leaving 9 bases between them. Germline V gene lookup returns CDR1 SGHRS and CDR2 YFSETQ.

About this clonotype itself: The conserved phenylalanine or tryptophan normally closing the CDR3 is absent here, so this likely arose from a read error. The rearrangement uses TRBV4-1 and TRBJ1-6; 7 bases are shared with TRBD1. The V gene end was trimmed by 2 bases and the J gene end by 7 bases; junction bases not matched to a gene: 2. In germline, CDR1 is MGHRA, CDR2 YSYEKL. This CDR3 comprises 14 residues. CDR3 nucleotides: TGCGCCAGCAGCCAAACAGGGGCAAATTCACCCCTCCACCTT. It encodes CASSQTGANSPLHL.

Points on this clonotype: Given a much more abundant clone one base away, this may be a read error. The rearrangement links TRBV11-2 to TRBJ2-2; weak D call: TRBD2 (5 bases). CDR1 and CDR2 (germline): SGHAT, FQNNGV. CDR3 length: 14 amino acids. The CDR3 loop is CASSYDPRTGELSF. CDR3 in DNA: TGTGCCAGCAGCTACGACCCCCGCACCGGGGAGCTGTCTTTT.

Many counts were recorded for this clonotype. The rearrangement links TRBV7-6 to TRBJ2-7; 7 bases fit TRBD2. After removal of 1 base from V and 0 bases from J, the junction contained 6 bases not matched to a gene. The CDR3 consists of 16 residues. In germline, CDR1 is SGHVS, CDR2 FNYEAQ. CDR3 nucleotides: TGTGCCAGCAGCTTAGGATCGGGGGGAAGCTCCTACGAGCAGTACTTC. Translation: CASSLGSGGSSYEQYF.